A selection of T cell receptor beta chains follows, all from one sample in a study of CD8+ T cells in alopecia areata. Using immunoSEQ multiplex PCR, the repertoire was profiled, and TCRdb retains in-frame clones only, with some absent. This table holds about 94,000 clones, around 70% found once. Material: CD8+ T cells sorted from blood, obtained between weeks 43 and 45, from a patient treated with tofacitinib. Receptor source: a human donor with alopecia areata. CDR3s leave out the opening cysteine and the closing phenylalanine or tryptophan. Each record gives: V gene, CDR3 length, J gene, CDR3 protein.

>TRBV11-2|11|TRBJ1-2
ASSSGENYGYT
>TRBV6-4|14|TRBJ2-3
ASSDKSGGGTDTQY
>TRBV29-1|10|TRBJ1-1
SVAVGPTEAF
>TRBV4-3|11|TRBJ1-1
ASSQGGTGEAF
>TRBV29-1|12|TRBJ2-1
SVELAGVYNEQF
>TRBV7-2|12|TRBJ2-7
ASTSGGGLDEQY
>TRBV11-2|10|TRBJ1-5
ASSLGNQPQH
>TRBV29-1|10|TRBJ2-7
SVEDASWVQY
>TRBV27|11|TRBJ1-2
ASSFGGNYGYT
>TRBV29-1|12|TRBJ2-7
SVGQGESVYEQY
>TRBV4-3|15|TRBJ1-6
ASSQAFFGTGDSPLH
>TRBV11-1|13|TRBJ2-1
ASSSGISSYNEQF
>TRBV4-3|15|TRBJ2-1
ASSQDSPTGSYNEQF
>TRBV13|12|TRBJ1-2
ASSPREGRGGYT
>TRBV30|11|TRBJ2-1
AWNRGGWNEQF
>TRBV29-1|14|TRBJ2-2
SVAGTGGEWTGELF
>TRBV7-8|9|TRBJ2-1
ASSLGLEEF
>TRBV13|14|TRBJ1-2
ASSLGETGGSDGYT
>TRBV9|14|TRBJ2-1
ASSVAGGGWYNEQF
>TRBV7-8|12|TRBJ1-5
ASSPIGGNQPQH
>TRBV7-9|13|TRBJ2-1
ASSSEEDSYNEQF
>TRBV11-2|16|TRBJ2-7
ASSTGVGGAIAPYEQY
>TRBV5-1|12|TRBJ2-7
ASMSGSGAYEQY
>TRBV5-1|14|TRBJ1-4
ASSLRRASTNEKLF
>TRBV7-9|13|TRBJ2-3
ASSPGTGDTDTQY
>TRBV6-5|11|TRBJ2-2
ASSYGGSGELF
>TRBV5-6|12|TRBJ2-5
ASSLDRVLETQY
>TRBV4-3|11|TRBJ2-3
ASSQTGGDTQY
>TRBV7-9|12|TRBJ1-2
ASSPDGNFYGYT
>TRBV4-3|13|TRBJ2-7
ASSQDRPPTYEQY
>TRBV29-1|11|TRBJ1-2
SVDTGLIYGYT
>TRBV29-1|11|TRBJ1-2
SALGQGAGGYT
>TRBV6-6|10|TRBJ1-2
ASTLDRYGYT
>TRBV29-1|14|TRBJ1-2
SVEDYSTGGAGGYT
>TRBV25-1|14|TRBJ2-6
ASSESGGGGANVLT
>TRBV5-1|11|TRBJ1-2
ASSFNGNYGYT
>TRBV27|17|TRBJ1-2
ASSLSRLGQGPTNYGYT
>TRBV2|13|TRBJ1-2
ASGGEDRGVGGYT
>TRBV4-1|11|TRBJ2-7
ASSQVGDYEQY
>TRBV25-1|11|TRBJ2-7
ASSQNVGDEQY
>TRBV19|13|TRBJ1-1
ASSKIRGQNTEAF
>TRBV2|16|TRBJ1-2
ASSEEESRTESNYGYT
>TRBV19|12|TRBJ2-7
ASSIGTGRHEQY
>TRBV4-3|13|TRBJ1-2
ASSQDGTGSYGYT
>TRBV6-6|10|TRBJ2-7
ASSPSGYEQY
>TRBV6-5|12|TRBJ2-1
ASSYPGRYNEQF
>TRBV7-8|11|TRBJ2-1
ASSSTGKNEQF
>TRBV9|12|TRBJ1-4
ASSVKAGGEKLF
>TRBV29-1|14|TRBJ2-7
SVGRFEAASSYEQY
>TRBV7-9|12|TRBJ1-1
ASSNGQGGTEAF
>TRBV7-9|12|TRBJ2-1
ASMDRGSYNEQF
>TRBV15|13|TRBJ2-1
ATSPGGSGVNEQF
>TRBV25-1|10|TRBJ1-2
AGSEPTDGYT
>TRBV6-6|11|TRBJ1-5
ASSTDGNQPQH
>TRBV29-1|13|TRBJ2-7
SAGTPRRGAYEQY